Shown below are 8 T cell receptor beta chains from a single sample sequenced in a study of blood T cell repertoires in COVID-19. The repertoire was sequenced with immunoSEQ multiplex PCR; TCRdb's copy has only in-frame clones and lacks some. The sample consists of around 150,000 clones, 92% of them appearing once. The source material was peripheral blood. The receptor source for this set is a man aged 25-45 years with COVID-19, enrolled during active disease.

The sample holds a few counts of this clone. This chain uses TRBV6-6 with TRBJ2-7, with a tentative D call TRBD1 (5 bases). Looked up from germline, CDR1 is MNHNY and CDR2 is SVGAGI (reference sequence). V dropped 10 bases and J dropped 3 bases, with 19 bases sitting between them. The CDR3 spans 14 residues. The CDR3: CATNRAPDIYEQYF. The CDR3 DNA follows: TGTGCCACCAACCGGGCTCCGGACATCTACGAGCAGTACTTC.

In this sample, this clone turned up once. Here the CDR3 reads CASSHRDSNEKLFF. CDR3 bases: TGTGCCAGCAGTCACCGGGACAGCAATGAAAAACTGTTTTTT. V usage is TRBV27 and J usage is TRBJ1-4; 7 nucleotides align to TRBD1. Germline V gives CDR1 MNHEY, CDR2 SMNVEV (reference sequence). There are 14 residues in the CDR3. The trim removed 5 bases at V and 5 bases at J, leaving 5 bases unmatched.

The chain couples TRBV6-1 to TRBJ1-5; 11 nucleotides agree with TRBD1. CDR1 and CDR2 from the germline V gene are MNHNS and SASEGT. With 2 bases clipped from V and 0 bases from J, the junction kept 3 bases outside the gene matches. The CDR3 extends over 17 amino acids. CDR3 nucleotides: TGTGCCAGCAGTGAACGGACAGGGGGCAATAGCAATCAGCCCCAGCATTTT. It codes for CASSERTGGNSNQPQHF.

This sequence joins TRBV5-4 and TRBJ2-2, with 8 bases matching TRBD2. The CDR3 contains 15 residues. Germline V gives CDR1 SGHNT, CDR2 YYREEE (reference sequence). The ends lost 4 bases at V and 2 bases at J; junction bases unmatched: 4. The CDR3 reads CASSPGRGNTGELFF. The CDR3 DNA is TGTGCCAGCAGCCCCGGGAGGGGAAACACCGGGGAGCTGTTTTTT.

The chain uses TRBV4-3 and TRBJ2-2, with D perhaps TRBD2 (5 bases). Trimming took off 0 bases at V and 5 bases at J, with 10 bases between the two ends. This CDR3 contains 15 residues. Germline V gene data show CDR1 as LGHNA and CDR2 as YSLEER. This chain's CDR3 is CASSQDLAWTGELFF. CDR3 nucleotide sequence: TGCGCCAGCAGCCAAGACCTAGCCTGGACCGGGGAGCTGTTTTTT.

This rearrangement joins TRBV10-3 to TRBJ2-3, with 10 bases fitting TRBD1. Germline-derived CDR1 and CDR2 are ENHRY and SYGVKD. This CDR3 has 15 residues. V gave up 4 bases and J gave up 5 bases; unmatched junction bases: 6. In DNA, the CDR3 is TGTGCCATCAGTGGACAGGGGGCGAATGGAGATACGCAGTATTTT. Translating it yields CAISGQGANGDTQYF.

The chain has TRBV6-6 and TRBJ1-5, with 11 bases that match TRBD1. Germline assignment: CDR1 MNHNY and CDR2 SVGAGI (reference sequence). This CDR3 contains 16 residues. V dropped 2 bases and J dropped 5; count of bases not matched to a gene: 5. CDR3 DNA sequence: TGTGCCAGCAGTTACGGGGGGACAGGGGGAGATCAGCCCCAGCATTTT. It encodes CASSYGGTGGDQPQHF.

CDR3 in amino acids: CASSLRAGGQETQYF. CDR3 DNA: TGTGCCAGCAGCTTACGAGCGGGGGGCCAAGAGACCCAGTACTTC. The chain uses TRBV7-3 and TRBJ2-5, with TRBD2 matching over 9 bases. Germline-derived CDR1 and CDR2 are SGHTA and FQGTGA. The trim removed 2 bases at V and 1 base at J, leaving 2 bases unmatched. There are 15 residues in the CDR3.